The clone carrying this T cell receptor beta chain has only a few counts. Trimming removed 7 bases at V and 12 bases at J, with 16 bases between. Germline loops: CDR1 SGDLS, CDR2 YYNGEE. This CDR3 has 11 amino acids. Generated by immunoSEQ multiplex PCR, the TCRdb table keeps only in-frame clones and is missing some. The sample includes 90,000 to 120,000 clones, 94% of them seen just once. The data belong to a study of T cell changes during pregnancy in multiple sclerosis. The sequence was obtained from a female donor with multiple sclerosis, enrolled in a pregnancy study. The specimen was peripheral blood, collected before pregnancy. The V gene is TRBV9, the J gene TRBJ1-1; D not resolved. CDR3 DNA: TGTGCCAGCGGACCACCGGGGAGGTCTTTCTTT. Its protein is CASGPPGRSFF.